Following are 8 T cell receptor beta chains from one sample sequenced in a study of T cells after yellow fever vaccination. TCRdb called the 5' RACE reads again in MiXCR, with one record for every CDR3 protein. This table has some 26,000 distinct CDR3 sequences, about 3.2% appearing once. The starting material was PBMCs, either bulk or a sorted T-cell subset (CD4+, CD8+, memory, or dextramer-sorted; not recorded which), obtained roughly 47 days after the first yellow fever vaccination. The receptors were gathered from a man between 18 and 35 years old who received the YFV17D yellow fever vaccine.

In this sample, this clonotype is medium-sized. The chain employs TRBV5-1 and TRBJ2-5; D remains ambiguous. CDR3 length: 13 residues. V was clipped by 0 bases and J by 1 base, with 4 bases between them. Per germline, CDR1 SGHRS and CDR2 YFSETQ. CDR3 nucleotide sequence: TGCGCCAGCAGCTTGGGGTCCCAAGAGACCCAGTACTTC. Its protein product is CASSLGSQETQYF.

This clonotype has ten or more counts. The rearrangement joins TRBV9 to TRBJ2-2, with D tentatively TRBD2 (5 bases). Germline V gene data show CDR1 as SGDLS and CDR2 as YYNGEE. Trimming removed 0 bases from V and 7 bases from J, with 10 bases in between. CDR3 length: 14 residues. CDR3 region: CASSVAYRGGELFF. In DNA form, the CDR3 reads TGTGCCAGCAGCGTAGCTTACCGGGGCGGGGAGCTGTTTTTT.

Notes on this clonotype: One base away lies a much larger clone, so this may be a sequencing read error. V usage is TRBV20-1 and J usage is TRBJ1-5; TRBD1 matches 7 bases. Germline CDR1 reads DFQATT; CDR2 reads SNEGSKA (reference sequence). CDR3 size: 13 residues. Germline trimming cut 6 bases from V and 7 bases from J; bases unmatched to any gene: 9. CDR3: CSARAGGKQPQHF. CDR3 DNA: TGCAGTGCACGCGCAGGGGGAAAGCAGCCCCAGCATTTT.

This clonotype was recorded many times. The chain combines TRBV7-3 with TRBJ2-3; tentatively, D is TRBD1 (5 bases). Germline values: CDR1 SGHTA, CDR2 FQGTGA. CDR3 length: 13 residues. With 4 bases removed from V and 4 bases from J, the gap between germline ends came to 9 bases. CDR3 sequence reads: CASSSVGADTQYF. CDR3 DNA: TGTGCCAGCAGCTCGGTAGGGGCAGATACGCAGTATTTT. Together with reference TRBV7-3 and TRBJ2-3, the CDR3 gives the full variable domain: GAGVSQTPSNKVTEKGKYVELRCDPISGHTALYWYRQSLGQGPEFLIYFQGTGAADDSGLPNDRFFAVRPEGSVSTLKIQRTERGDSAVYLCASSSVGADTQYFGPGTRLTVL.

In this sample, this clonotype turned up many times. This chain connects TRBV28 to TRBJ1-1, with a possible D match to TRBD1 (6 bases). CDR1 is MDHEN and CDR2 is SYDVKM in the germline V gene. The CDR3 length is 14 residues. The ends were cut back, 5 bases at V and 7 bases at J, with 17 bases in the middle. This chain's CDR3 is CASSAATGRFEAFF. The CDR3 DNA reads TGTGCCAGCAGTGCGGCGACAGGCCGTTTTGAAGCTTTCTTT.

This clonotype showed up many times. The V and J genes are TRBV7-9 and TRBJ1-5; 7 bases align to TRBD1. The CDR3 covers 12 residues. With 6 bases clipped from V and 7 bases from J, the junction kept 3 bases outside the gene matches. CDR1 and CDR2 (germline): SEHNR, FQNEAQ (reference sequence). CDR3 DNA sequence: TGTGCCAGCAGTTTGGACAGGCAGCCCCAGCATTTT. Protein: CASSLDRQPQHF.

This clonotype came up many times. The rearrangement uses TRBV10-3 and TRBJ1-1; possible D gene TRBD1, 6 bases. The length of the CDR3 is 15 residues. Germline assignment: CDR1 ENHRY and CDR2 SYGVKD. V gave up 8 bases and J gave up 0 bases, with 16 bases separating them. Here the CDR3 reads CAIGRDTKLNTEAFF. CDR3 nucleotide sequence: TGTGCCATCGGCCGGGACACCAAATTGAACACTGAAGCTTTCTTT.

This rearrangement joins TRBV5-1 to TRBJ2-3; D is uncertain. V was trimmed by 1 base and J by 9 bases, leaving 12 bases between them. The CDR3 length is 13 residues. The germline V gene has CDR1 SGHRS and CDR2 YFSETQ. Here the CDR3 reads CASSLFAKDTQYF. DNA of the CDR3: TGCGCCAGCAGCTTGTTTGCGAAGGACACGCAGTATTTT. Full variable domain (rest looked up from reference TRBV5-1 and TRBJ2-3): KAGVTQTPRYLIKTRGQQVTLSCSPISGHRSVSWYQQTPGQGLQFLFEYFSETQRNKGNFPGRFSGRQFSNSRSEMNVSTLELGDSALYLCASSLFAKDTQYFGPGTRLTVL.